This is a list of T cell receptor beta chains from one sample in a study of blood T cell repertoires in COVID-19. The repertoire was sequenced with immunoSEQ multiplex PCR; TCRdb's copy has only in-frame clones and lacks some. This table holds around 140,000 clones, over 65% found once. Sequencing was performed on peripheral blood. Receptor source: a man aged 50-59 years with acute or convalescent COVID-19. CDR3s include the opening cysteine and the closing phenylalanine or tryptophan. A D gene is named only where the DNA matches it firmly. Not all rows give a size; the values are once, few, many and, for expanded clones, a class.

v_gene: TRBV30
abundance: few
d_gene: NA
j_gene: TRBJ2-1
CDR3nt: TGTGCCTGGAGTACGGATGAGCAGTTCTTC
CDR3aa: CAWSTDEQFF

v_gene: TRBV6-6
abundance: NA
d_gene: NA
j_gene: TRBJ1-5
CDR3nt: TGTGCCAGCAGTTACCTCAGGGATCAGCCCCAGCATTTT
CDR3aa: CASSYLRDQPQHF

v_gene: TRBV30
abundance: NA
d_gene: TRBD2
j_gene: TRBJ2-3
CDR3nt: TGTGCCTGGAGCGATAAGCGGGGGGGCTATGATACGCAGTATTTT
CDR3aa: CAWSDKRGGYDTQYF

v_gene: TRBV19
abundance: few
d_gene: NA
j_gene: TRBJ1-2
CDR3nt: TGTGCCAGTAGTTTGACCAGGGACATCGCTAACTATGGCTACACCTTC
CDR3aa: CASSLTRDIANYGYTF

v_gene: TRBV6-5
abundance: NA
d_gene: NA
j_gene: TRBJ1-2
CDR3nt: TGTGCCAGCAGTAAGGGGCGGACTATCAACTATGGCTACACCTTC
CDR3aa: CASSKGRTINYGYTF

v_gene: TRBV2
abundance: NA
d_gene: NA
j_gene: TRBJ1-2
CDR3nt: TGTGCCAGCAGTGAAGCTCGCGCAGGGGTTCGGGGCTACACCTTC
CDR3aa: CASSEARAGVRGYTF

v_gene: TRBV12-3/TRBV12-4
abundance: NA
d_gene: NA
j_gene: TRBJ1-2
CDR3nt: TGTGCCAGCAGTTTTCAGGGGCAACGTGGCTACACCTTC
CDR3aa: CASSFQGQRGYTF

v_gene: TRBV9
abundance: few
d_gene: NA
j_gene: TRBJ1-1
CDR3nt: TGTGCCAGCAGCGTAGAAGCACGAGACACTGAAGCTTTCTTT
CDR3aa: CASSVEARDTEAFF

v_gene: TRBV3-1/TRBV3-2
abundance: NA
d_gene: TRBD1
j_gene: TRBJ1-2
CDR3nt: TGTGCCAGCAGCCCCTTCGGCGGGACAGGGGGCGGTGGCTACACCTTC
CDR3aa: CASSPFGGTGGGGYTF

v_gene: TRBV23-1
abundance: NA
d_gene: NA
j_gene: TRBJ1-1
CDR3nt: TGCGCCAGCAGTCAATCCCGTCCACAGGTGGGCAGCGAAGCTTTCTTT
CDR3aa: CASSQSRPQVGSEAFF

v_gene: TRBV18
abundance: NA
d_gene: TRBD1
j_gene: TRBJ1-1
CDR3nt: TGTGCCAGCTCGGGGACAGCTGAGAACACTGAAGCTTTCTTT
CDR3aa: CASSGTAENTEAFF

v_gene: TRBV6-5
abundance: NA
d_gene: TRBD1
j_gene: TRBJ1-2
CDR3nt: TGTGCCAGCAGTTTCGGGACAGGTGTTGGCTACACCTTC
CDR3aa: CASSFGTGVGYTF

v_gene: TRBV29-1
abundance: NA
d_gene: NA
j_gene: TRBJ2-3
CDR3nt: TGCAGCGTTGAAGGGGCTAGCACAGATACGCAGTATTTT
CDR3aa: CSVEGASTDTQYF

v_gene: TRBV15
abundance: once
d_gene: TRBD1
j_gene: TRBJ1-1
CDR3nt: TGTGCCACCAGCAGAGAGACAGGGTCGAACACTGAAGCTTTCTTT
CDR3aa: CATSRETGSNTEAFF

v_gene: TRBV5-1
abundance: NA
d_gene: NA
j_gene: TRBJ1-1
CDR3nt: TGCGCCAGCAGCTTGGGGTCTACAGGGCCCACTGAAGCTTTCTTT
CDR3aa: CASSLGSTGPTEAFF

v_gene: TRBV10-3
abundance: NA
d_gene: NA
j_gene: TRBJ1-3
CDR3nt: TGTGCCATCAGTGACAGGGGTGGAAACACCATATATTTT
CDR3aa: CAISDRGGNTIYF

v_gene: TRBV19
abundance: once
d_gene: TRBD1
j_gene: TRBJ1-3
CDR3nt: TGTGCCAGTAGAGGGACAGGTCGCGGACACACCATATATTTT
CDR3aa: CASRGTGRGHTIYF

v_gene: TRBV29-1
abundance: NA
d_gene: NA
j_gene: TRBJ1-3
CDR3nt: TGCAGCGTTGACCCAGGGGAAGGAAACACCATATATTTT
CDR3aa: CSVDPGEGNTIYF

v_gene: TRBV18
abundance: NA
d_gene: TRBD1
j_gene: TRBJ2-3
CDR3nt: TGTGCCAGCACCTCCGGGACAGGGGATGCAGATACGCAGTATTTT
CDR3aa: CASTSGTGDADTQYF

v_gene: TRBV5-1
abundance: NA
d_gene: NA
j_gene: TRBJ1-4
CDR3nt: TGCGCCAGCAGCTTGGGGGCAGGGCCTAATGAAAAACTGTTTTTT
CDR3aa: CASSLGAGPNEKLFF

v_gene: TRBV12-3/TRBV12-4
abundance: NA
d_gene: TRBD1
j_gene: TRBJ1-2
CDR3nt: TGTGCCAGCGGTCCGACAGGGTTGGATGGCTACACCTTC
CDR3aa: CASGPTGLDGYTF

v_gene: TRBV6-6
abundance: NA
d_gene: NA
j_gene: TRBJ1-2
CDR3nt: TGTGCCAGCAGTTACTCCGCCGGGATAACTTACTATGGCTACACCTTC
CDR3aa: CASSYSAGITYYGYTF

v_gene: TRBV29-1
abundance: NA
d_gene: NA
j_gene: TRBJ1-3
CDR3nt: TGCAGCGTTGAGCGCGGCTCTGGAAACACCATATATTTT
CDR3aa: CSVERGSGNTIYF

v_gene: TRBV6-4
abundance: few
d_gene: NA
j_gene: TRBJ2-3
CDR3nt: TGTGCCAGCAGTGACGGGGGGTCCTCAGATACGCAGTATTTT
CDR3aa: CASSDGGSSDTQYF

v_gene: TRBV30
abundance: NA
d_gene: NA
j_gene: TRBJ2-2
CDR3nt: TGTGCCTGGAGTGTACTTCAGGGAAGAACCGGGGAGCTGTTTTTT
CDR3aa: CAWSVLQGRTGELFF

v_gene: TRBV5-5
abundance: NA
d_gene: NA
j_gene: TRBJ2-1
CDR3nt: TGTGCCAGCAGCAGTAGCTCCTACAATGAGCAGTTCTTC
CDR3aa: CASSSSSYNEQFF

v_gene: TRBV5-4
abundance: NA
d_gene: TRBD2
j_gene: TRBJ2-1
CDR3nt: TGTGCCAGCAGCTTGGGCGCTAGCGGGGGATATGAGCAGTTCTTC
CDR3aa: CASSLGASGGYEQFF

v_gene: TRBV30
abundance: NA
d_gene: TRBD1
j_gene: TRBJ1-4
CDR3nt: TGTGCCTGGACAGACAGGGGAGGTGAAAAACTGTTTTTT
CDR3aa: CAWTDRGGEKLFF

v_gene: TRBV4-1
abundance: NA
d_gene: TRBD1
j_gene: TRBJ1-5
CDR3nt: TGCGCCAGCAGCCAAGGGCGGGACAGGGTGATAAATCAGCCCCAGCATTTT
CDR3aa: CASSQGRDRVINQPQHF

v_gene: TRBV2
abundance: NA
d_gene: TRBD1
j_gene: TRBJ1-2
CDR3nt: TGTGCCAGCAGGACCGGGACAGGGGGTAACTATGGCTACACCTTC
CDR3aa: CASRTGTGGNYGYTF

v_gene: TRBV30
abundance: once
d_gene: TRBD2
j_gene: TRBJ2-2
CDR3nt: TGTGCCTGGAGTGATAGCGGGGGGGGCACCGGGGAGCTGTTTTTT
CDR3aa: CAWSDSGGGTGELFF

v_gene: TRBV7-7
abundance: NA
d_gene: TRBD1
j_gene: TRBJ2-2
CDR3nt: TGTGCCAGCAGCCCAGGGACAGGGGCCCTAAACACCGGGGAGCTGTTTTTT
CDR3aa: CASSPGTGALNTGELFF

v_gene: TRBV12-3/TRBV12-4
abundance: NA
d_gene: NA
j_gene: TRBJ2-2
CDR3nt: TGTGCCAGCAGTTTCTGGAACACCGGGGAGCTGTTTTTT
CDR3aa: CASSFWNTGELFF

v_gene: TRBV24-1
abundance: few
d_gene: NA
j_gene: TRBJ1-5
CDR3nt: TGTGCCACCAGTGCCCAAGACAGTTATCAGCCCCAGCATTTT
CDR3aa: CATSAQDSYQPQHF

v_gene: TRBV9
abundance: NA
d_gene: NA
j_gene: TRBJ1-1
CDR3nt: TGTGCCAGCAGCGGGGTATACGAGGGTGAAGCTTTCTTT
CDR3aa: CASSGVYEGEAFF

v_gene: TRBV5-4
abundance: NA
d_gene: TRBD1
j_gene: TRBJ1-6
CDR3nt: TGTGCCAGCAGCGGGAGCGGGGGACAGAATTCACCCCTCCACTTT
CDR3aa: CASSGSGGQNSPLHF

v_gene: TRBV5-1
abundance: NA
d_gene: NA
j_gene: TRBJ1-1
CDR3nt: TGCGCCAGCAGCTTGAATGGAGGAAGCCCGGTTGAAGCTTTCTTT
CDR3aa: CASSLNGGSPVEAFF

v_gene: TRBV28
abundance: NA
d_gene: NA
j_gene: TRBJ1-2
CDR3nt: TGTGCCAGCAGTTCTAAGTATGGCTACACCTTC
CDR3aa: CASSSKYGYTF

v_gene: TRBV13
abundance: NA
d_gene: TRBD1
j_gene: TRBJ2-1
CDR3nt: TGTGCCAGCAGCTCCGGACAGGCGAACTACAATGAGCAGTTCTTC
CDR3aa: CASSSGQANYNEQFF

v_gene: TRBV27
abundance: NA
d_gene: NA
j_gene: TRBJ1-2
CDR3nt: TGTGCCAGCAAGGCTGGGGCGACGGGTGGCTACACCTTC
CDR3aa: CASKAGATGGYTF

v_gene: TRBV11-3
abundance: NA
d_gene: NA
j_gene: TRBJ2-1
CDR3nt: TGTGCCAGCAGCTTCAGGGATTTTCGGGATGAGCAGTTCTTC
CDR3aa: CASSFRDFRDEQFF

v_gene: TRBV9
abundance: few
d_gene: NA
j_gene: TRBJ2-7
CDR3nt: TGTGCCAGCAGCCCCCCCTCTAGTGAGGAGCAGTACTTC
CDR3aa: CASSPPSSEEQYF

v_gene: TRBV19
abundance: NA
d_gene: NA
j_gene: TRBJ1-1
CDR3nt: TGTGCCAGTATGGTGGGGCTGAACACTGAAGCTTTCTTT
CDR3aa: CASMVGLNTEAFF

v_gene: TRBV10-3
abundance: NA
d_gene: NA
j_gene: TRBJ1-3
CDR3nt: TGTGCCATCAGTGGGACAGACGGAAACACCATATATTTT
CDR3aa: CAISGTDGNTIYF

v_gene: TRBV14
abundance: NA
d_gene: TRBD2
j_gene: TRBJ2-3
CDR3nt: TGTGCCACAAGACTAGCGGGCACAGATACGCAGTATTTT
CDR3aa: CATRLAGTDTQYF

v_gene: TRBV4-1
abundance: NA
d_gene: NA
j_gene: TRBJ1-1
CDR3nt: TGCGCCAGCAGCCCCGTTGGAGGGAAAAACACTGAAGCTTTCTTT
CDR3aa: CASSPVGGKNTEAFF

v_gene: TRBV10-1
abundance: NA
d_gene: NA
j_gene: TRBJ1-2
CDR3nt: TGCGCCAGCAAGCCTGCAGGGGACGGGGGCTACACCTTC
CDR3aa: CASKPAGDGGYTF

v_gene: TRBV5-5
abundance: once
d_gene: NA
j_gene: TRBJ1-5
CDR3nt: TGTGCCAGCAGCTTGGCCTCGGGGGGCTACAATCAGCCCCAGCATTTT
CDR3aa: CASSLASGGYNQPQHF

v_gene: TRBV11-2
abundance: NA
d_gene: NA
j_gene: TRBJ1-2
CDR3nt: TGTGCCAGCAGTCCCCTCAAAGGACAGACCAACTATGGCTACACCTTC
CDR3aa: CASSPLKGQTNYGYTF

v_gene: TRBV20-1
abundance: NA
d_gene: NA
j_gene: TRBJ1-2
CDR3nt: TGCAGTGCTAGTCAGGCCGTCGGGGATGGCTACACCTTC
CDR3aa: CSASQAVGDGYTF

v_gene: TRBV7-2
abundance: NA
d_gene: TRBD2
j_gene: TRBJ2-1
CDR3nt: TGTGCCAGCAGCCCCCAGCGGGGGGGCCGGAATGAGCAGTTCTTC
CDR3aa: CASSPQRGGRNEQFF

v_gene: TRBV7-8
abundance: NA
d_gene: NA
j_gene: TRBJ1-1
CDR3nt: TGTGCCAGCAGCTTAAATCCGGGAACTGAAGCTTTCTTT
CDR3aa: CASSLNPGTEAFF

v_gene: TRBV6-4
abundance: NA
d_gene: TRBD2
j_gene: TRBJ2-3
CDR3nt: TGTGCCAGCAGTGACTCGACTAGCGGGGGAGATACGCAGTATTTT
CDR3aa: CASSDSTSGGDTQYF

v_gene: TRBV28
abundance: NA
d_gene: NA
j_gene: TRBJ2-5
CDR3nt: TGTGCCAGCACTGCGGACTCTTTGTCGGGGACCCAGTACTTC
CDR3aa: CASTADSLSGTQYF

v_gene: TRBV10-3
abundance: NA
d_gene: NA
j_gene: TRBJ1-1
CDR3nt: TGTGCCATCAGATTCACAGAGGGCGAAGCTTTCTTT
CDR3aa: CAIRFTEGEAFF